This entry lists 13 T cell receptor beta chains sequenced from one sample in a study of cytomegalovirus exposure and HLA in healthy donors. This PCR relied on a set of 60 Vbeta primers and 13 Jbeta primers. The protocol was immunoSEQ multiplex PCR, while the TCRdb copy is restricted to in-frame clones and leaves out a portion. The table has around 110,000 clones, around 66% seen once; the top ten hold about 1.6%. What was sequenced was PBMCs. The source is a man younger than 35 in good health and CMV-seronegative.

This chain joins TRBV5-4 and TRBJ2-6; D call uncertain. V gave up 3 bases and J gave up 0 bases, with 4 bases separating them. The CDR3 contains 14 residues. Per the germline V gene, CDR1 is SGHNT and CDR2 is YYREEE (reference sequence). The CDR3 region is CASSSSSGANVLTF. The CDR3 nucleotides read TGTGCCAGCAGCTCGAGCTCTGGGGCCAACGTCCTGACTTTC.

This clone was seen only once. J is TRBJ2-1 and V is TRBV5-1; a weak D match, TRBD1 (6 bases). This CDR3 has 16 amino acids. Trimming removed 3 bases from V and 6 bases from J, with 19 bases in between. Germline V gives CDR1 SGHRS, CDR2 YFSETQ. CDR3 sequence (DNA): TGCGCCAGCAGCTCACTGGGACACGTAAAGCTCAATGAGCAGTTCTTC. It codes for CASSSLGHVKLNEQFF.

A remark on this clone: Other DNA sequences within the sample encode an identical CDR3. The chain carries TRBV19 and TRBJ1-1; D is unclear. The germline gives CDR1 LNHDA, CDR2 SQIVND (reference sequence). Trimming stripped 1 base from V and 1 base from J, with 4 bases between. CDR3 size: 13 residues. CDR3 nucleotides: TGTGCCAGTAGTATAGGCAGGAACACTGAAGCTTTCTTT. The encoded protein is CASSIGRNTEAFF.

In regard to this clone: This sample includes further DNA sequences coding for the same CDR3. The V and J genes are TRBV5-1 and TRBJ2-1; 9 positions agree with TRBD2. Germline-derived CDR1 and CDR2 are SGHRS and YFSETQ. The CDR3 consists of 14 residues. The trim removed 7 bases at V and 4 bases at J, leaving 6 bases unmatched. CDR3 DNA sequence: TGCGCCAGCTCGGGGGCGGGAGGGTACAATGAGCAGTTCTTC. It encodes CASSGAGGYNEQFF.

J is TRBJ1-5 and V is TRBV6-6, with 7 nucleotides matching TRBD1. The CDR3 length is 13 residues. With V trimmed by 6 bases and J by 4 bases, 3 bases remained unmatched. Germline V gene lookup returns CDR1 MNHNY and CDR2 SVGAGI (reference sequence). This chain's CDR3 is CASSKTGNQPQHF. The CDR3 DNA is TGTGCCAGCAGCAAGACAGGGAATCAGCCCCAGCATTTT.

CDR3 in amino acids: CATSRDPAGVGGTQYF. The CDR3 bases are TGTGCCACCAGCAGAGATCCAGCGGGAGTTGGGGGGACCCAGTACTTC. The chain links TRBV15 to TRBJ2-5, with 8 bases lining up with TRBD2. The CDR3 has 16 amino acids. V shed 0 bases and J 7 bases; nucleotides not matched to a gene: 10. Germline CDR1 and CDR2: LNHNV and YYDKDF (reference sequence).

In this sample, this clone turned up once. The chain has TRBV30 and TRBJ2-1, with TRBD2 matching 9 bases. V gave up 4 bases and J gave up 0 bases; unmatched junction bases: 13. Germline-derived CDR1 and CDR2 are GTSNPN and SVGIG (reference sequence). CDR3 length equals 18 residues. This CDR3 is CAWKWAGGPLSSYNEQFF. CDR3 sequence (DNA): TGTGCCTGGAAATGGGCGGGGGGGCCGCTTAGCTCCTACAATGAGCAGTTCTTC.

V and J are TRBV12-5 and TRBJ2-3; TRBD2 matches at 8 bases. V was clipped by 6 bases and J by 2 bases; unmatched bases: 7. This CDR3 spans 15 amino acids. Germline loops: CDR1 LGHNT, CDR2 FRNRAP. CDR3 region: CASGDSGAYTDTQYF. The CDR3 coding sequence is TGTGCTAGTGGCGATAGCGGGGCCTACACAGATACGCAGTATTTT.

This chain's CDR3 is CASSDYRVVQNTEAFF. Written as DNA, the CDR3 is TGCGCCAGCAGTGATTACAGGGTCGTACAGAACACTGAAGCTTTCTTT. The rearrangement links TRBV10-2 to TRBJ1-1; tentative D call: TRBD1 (6 bases). Germline V gives CDR1 WSHSY, CDR2 SAAADI. This CDR3 contains 16 residues. V shed 3 bases and J shed 1 base, with 15 bases lying between them.

Remarks on this clone: A read error may produce the germline difference seen at one junction end. The chain is built from TRBV6-1 and TRBJ2-7, with TRBD2 matching over 8 bases. Germline loops: CDR1 MNHNS, CDR2 SASEGT. This CDR3 region has 14 residues. The CDR3 here is CASSRGLGTYERYF. For the CDR3, the DNA is TGTGCCAGCAGTAGGGGACTAGGAACCTACGAGCGGTACTTC.

The chain combines TRBV4-2 with TRBJ1-4; D is ambiguous. This CDR3 has 16 amino acids. CDR1 is LGHNA, CDR2 YNFKEQ, per germline. Trimming left V 3 bases short and J 6 bases short, with 17 bases between. Written as DNA, the CDR3 is TGTGCCAGCAGCCAGTTAGAGGGTACCGACGATGAAAAACTGTTTTTT. It yields the protein CASSQLEGTDDEKLFF.

The rearrangement joins TRBV5-1 to TRBJ1-1; unclear D gene. There are 16 residues in the CDR3. Germline lookup yields CDR1 SGHRS and CDR2 YFSETQ. The V gene lost 0 bases and the J gene lost 4 bases, with 16 bases spanning the gap. The chain's CDR3 is CASSLADGVWGTEAFF. DNA of the CDR3: TGCGCCAGCAGCTTGGCCGACGGGGTTTGGGGCACTGAAGCTTTCTTT.

The chain combines TRBV9 with TRBJ2-5; 7 nucleotides match TRBD2. The CDR3 is 12 amino acids. V lost 7 bases, J lost 2 bases, and 2 bases stayed unmatched. The V gene's germline CDR1 is SGDLS and CDR2 YYNGEE. DNA for the CDR3: TGTGCCAGCCGGGGGGATCAAGAGACCCAGTACTTC. Translated: CASRGDQETQYF.